This TCR beta chain was identified in a study of beta chain features in type 1 diabetes (dated by TCRdb to between 2018 and 2020). Describing the broader study: Mean age, gender distribution, total cell number and subset yield were not different between patients and healthy donors. Across all samples, fewer than 130 million sorted cells were examined, and cell number per subset correlated strongly with RNA yield. In the study, recently diagnosed type 1 diabetes patients and matched healthy donors were compared on the TCRB repertoires of their sorted circulating CD4+ T cell subsets. Whereas all 30 or so donors provided naive and central memory subsets, regulatory and stem cell-like memory subsets were isolated from just 8 patients and about 8 healthy donors. Results and caveats for the whole study, not just this receptor: At VDJ recombination sites, type 1 diabetes patients had fewer insertions and more deleted nucleotides, which implies abnormalities in thymic rearrangement. Because cDNA was sequenced instead of genomic DNA, activated cells with high expression could be over-represented, although the groups did not differ in activation or CD3 levels. Shorter templates might be favored by PCR, yet because patient and control samples were amplified and corrected together, any such skew would affect both groups equally. The naive, central memory and regulatory TCRB repertoires appeared to resemble one another more closely among patients than among healthy donors. HLA sub-analyses involved small numbers of individuals, so any influence of HLA type on TCRB rearrangement remained unresolved. Type 1 diabetes patients showed a moderate but significant shortening of TCRB CDR3 length in all four CD4+ subsets.

Each donor gave one peripheral blood draw, averaging about 100 mL, which was collected into heparinised tubes. A BD FACSAria II and a panel including CD45RO, CCR7, CD25, CD127, CD95 and CD27 were used to sort naive, central memory, regulatory and stem cell-like memory CD4+ T cells. A purity above 98% was achieved for all sorted populations. PBMCs were isolated right away by Lymphoprep density gradient centrifugation and were stained directly, without culture. Samples were stained and sorted in pairs, with one healthy donor and one patient per experiment, so that batch effects were minimized. All of the isolated RNA was reverse transcribed with the High Capacity cDNA Reverse Transcription Kit, so expressed TCRB transcripts were sequenced. Deep immunoSEQ sequencing was applied to naive, central memory and regulatory T cell samples, giving an average of around 3.8 million total reads per sample. Sorted cells were lysed in RLT buffer, and RNA was extracted using DNase-treated RNeasy Micro or Mini kits according to cell number. To prevent cross-contamination, each cell subset was processed individually, whereas patient and healthy donor samples were processed jointly. The immunoSEQ multiplex PCR was used to amplify TCRB sequences from cDNA, generating 87-bp fragments that spanned the CDR3 region. Sequencing of the amplicons was done on the Illumina HiSeq platform. As for how the authors treated the data: PCR bias was computationally corrected using synthetic template baselines, reads within Hamming distance 2 were collapsed, and singletons that could not be merged were discarded. Reads were aligned to IMGT to assign V, D and J genes, CDR3 length, and insertions or deletions at six rearrangement sites. Within each subset, clonotype counts were normalized to the number of sorted cells before true diversity and Gini coefficients were calculated with the tcR R package. The overlap coefficient, calculated on TCRB nucleotide sequences, was used to quantify repertoire sharing. Out-of-frame TCRB sequences from naive cells were analyzed to stand in for the pre-selection repertoire. In TCRdb, the immuneACCESS table is reduced to in-frame sequences with V and J assigned. These tables do not hold every clone; where another copy was compared, an unresolved V gene accounts for under half, and the others remain unexplained. For V, J and clone size, that table is used; D and trimming come from the DNA. The sample records about 650,000 clones, roughly 12% of which are singletons. The ten top clones hold about 0.11% of the sample.

In its sample, this clone was seen a few times. There is no known antigen for this receptor. No quality values exist for individual bases; no much larger clone is one base distant. The V end loses 0 bases and the J end loses 6 bases, and a stretch of 11 bases separates them. The germline V gene sets CDR1 to SGHRS and CDR2 to YFSETQ. Reading from cysteine to phenylalanine, the CDR3 counts 14 amino acids. Only the CDR3 part of the read is kept: 42 bases, read in frame from the first base. The clonotype originates from a man under 40 with type 1 diabetes. The sequence is built from TRBV5-1 and TRBJ2-3; the D gene may be TRBD1 or TRBD2, since each aligns over 5 bases. Sequenced sample: naive CD4+ T cells from blood. The cell subset or site label here, explained by the study, means: true naive CD4+ T cells. The sequenced DNA: TGCGCCAGCAGCTTGGGGGACCTAGGTGATACGCAGTATTTT. This encodes CASSLGDLGDTQYF.